The 15 T cell receptor beta chains below come from one sample, sequenced in a study of blood T cell repertoires in COVID-19. TCRdb keeps only in-frame clones here, not all; method: immunoSEQ multiplex PCR. There are 250,000 to 350,000 clones in the sample; about 81% occur only once, and more than 1.1% lies in the top ten. Sequenced sample: peripheral blood. The receptors derive from a human donor with COVID-19, enrolled during active disease. The donor label of this sample is uncertain.

This sequence joins TRBV30 and TRBJ2-1; D not resolved. This CDR3 comprises 14 residues. The V gene's germline CDR1 is GTSNPN and CDR2 SVGIG (reference sequence). Trimming stripped 0 bases from V and 2 bases from J, with 8 bases between. The CDR3: CAWSVRRAYNEQFF. The CDR3 nucleotides read TGTGCCTGGAGTGTACGCCGCGCCTACAATGAGCAGTTCTTC.

The V gene is TRBV15, the J gene TRBJ1-1, with D perhaps matching TRBD1 (5 bases). CDR3 length: 15 residues. Germline CDR1 and CDR2: LNHNV and YYDKDF (reference sequence). V was trimmed by 0 bases and J by 6 bases, leaving 14 bases between them. The CDR3 sequence is CATSRDLRGRAEAFF. The CDR3 bases are TGTGCCACCAGCAGAGATCTTCGGGGGAGGGCTGAAGCTTTCTTT.

The chain recombines TRBV5-1 with TRBJ2-3; TRBD1 might be the D (5 bases). Trimming left V 5 bases short and J 2 bases short, with 12 bases between. Germline V gene lookup returns CDR1 SGHRS and CDR2 YFSETQ. The CDR3 extends over 14 amino acids. In DNA, the CDR3 is TGCGCCAGCAGAGAACAGGCGCTCACAGATACGCAGTATTTT. This translates into CASREQALTDTQYF.

The V and J genes are TRBV9 and TRBJ1-1; D is uncertain. V lost 0 bases and J 1 base, leaving 7 bases between the germline ends. Germline assignment: CDR1 SGDLS and CDR2 YYNGEE. The CDR3 runs to 14 residues. CDR3 sequence (DNA): TGTGCCAGCAGCGTAGCCCCCCAGAACACTGAAGCTTTCTTT. Translating gives CASSVAPQNTEAFF. Filled out from reference TRBV9 and TRBJ1-1, the complete variable domain reads DSGVTQTPKHLITATGQRVTLRCSPRSGDLSVYWYQQSLDQGLQFLIQYYNGEERAKGNILERFSAQQFPDLHSELNLSSLELGDSALYFCASSVAPQNTEAFFGQGTRLTVV.

The gene calls are TRBV5-4 and TRBJ1-1; D is perhaps TRBD1 (5 bases). CDR1 is SGHNT, CDR2 YYREEE, per germline (reference sequence). The V gene lost 2 bases and the J gene lost 0 bases, with 11 bases spanning the gap. The length of the CDR3 is 15 residues. For the CDR3, the DNA is TGTGCCAGCAGCTTTGACAGTTCATTGAACACTGAAGCTTTCTTT. It is translated as CASSFDSSLNTEAFF.

The rearrangement links TRBV7-2 to TRBJ1-1; D gene uncertain. CDR3 length equals 15 residues. Germline V CDR1 and CDR2: SGHTA, FQGNSA. Trimming shortened V by 1 base and J by 3 bases, and 12 bases separated the two germline ends. The CDR3 sequence: CASSLDWARDTEAFF. DNA for the CDR3: TGTGCCAGCAGCTTAGACTGGGCAAGAGACACTGAAGCTTTCTTT.

The V and J genes are TRBV25-1 and TRBJ1-1, with 9 bases identical to TRBD1. Germline V gene data show CDR1 as MGHDK and CDR2 as SYGVNS. The J segment lost 4 bases and the V segment lost 9 bases, leaving 6 bases of the junction unmatched. This CDR3 contains 13 residues. The DNA of the CDR3 is TGTGCCAGTAGGGACAGGGCGACCACTGAAGCTTTCTTT. Translation gives CASRDRATTEAFF.

This clone was recorded at least ten times. The chain carries TRBV27 and TRBJ1-2, with D tentatively TRBD1 (6 bases). Between the trimmed V and J ends, which lost 6 bases and 1 base, there was a span of 15 bases. Germline-derived CDR1 and CDR2 are MNHEY and SMNVEV (reference sequence). There are 15 residues in the CDR3. CDR3 coding DNA: TGTGCCAGCAGCCCAACCAGGGGCATTAACTATGGCTACACCTTC. The encoded protein is CASSPTRGINYGYTF.

The chain employs TRBV5-6 and TRBJ1-6, with 8 nucleotides matching TRBD1. The germline V gene has CDR1 SGHDT and CDR2 YYEEEE. The CDR3 covers 14 residues. V shed 7 bases, J shed 10 bases, and the junction held 10 bases outside the gene matches. The DNA for the CDR3 is TGTGCCAGCCTTACAGGGGGTTCGCGATCACCCCTCCACTTT. It codes for CASLTGGSRSPLHF. Complete variable domain (other parts from reference TRBV5-6 and TRBJ1-6): DAGVTQSPTHLIKTRGQQVTLRCSPKSGHDTVSWYQQALGQGPQFIFQYYEEEERQRGNFPDRFSGHQFPNYSSELNVNALLLGDSALYLCASLTGGSRSPLHFGNGTRLTVT.

The V call is TRBV11-2, the J call TRBJ1-2; no definite D call. V gave up 5 bases and J gave up 2 bases, with 12 bases separating them. Germline CDR1 SGHAT, CDR2 FQNNGV. The length of the CDR3 is 14 residues. CDR3 nucleotide sequence: TGTGCCAGCAGCGAAAGGTCGGGGAACTATGGCTACACCTTC. Its protein product is CASSERSGNYGYTF.

For this clone: The germline gene is not matched at one end of the junction; a read error may be the cause. This rearrangement joins TRBV7-9 to TRBJ1-5; D ambiguous. Germline CDR1 and CDR2: SEHNR and FQNEAQ (reference sequence). This CDR3 region has 14 residues. The CDR3, as DNA: TGTGCCAGCAGCCATGCGAGCGGGAATCGGCCCCAGCATTTT. This translates into CASSHASGNRPQHF.

The chain is built from TRBV7-8 and TRBJ1-2; tentative D call: TRBD1 (6 bases). The CDR3 contains 15 residues. Germline loops: CDR1 SGHVS, CDR2 FQNEAQ. Trimming pared 1 base from V and 4 bases from J, leaving 13 bases between. The CDR3 spells CASSLGAGGGYGYTF. In nucleotides, the CDR3 is TGTGCCAGCAGCTTAGGGGCGGGGGGCGGCTATGGCTACACCTTC.

This clone was detected once. The rearrangement uses TRBV18 and TRBJ2-7; TRBD2 might be the D (5 bases). V lost 3 bases to trimming and J lost 2 bases, with 17 bases between them. In germline, CDR1 is KGHSH, CDR2 LQKENI. The CDR3 totals 16 residues. This chain's CDR3 is CASSPESWTGAYEQYF. The CDR3 coding sequence is TGTGCCAGCTCACCGGAAAGCTGGACTGGCGCCTACGAGCAGTACTTC.

There are a few counts of this clone. V is TRBV4-1 and J is TRBJ1-4, with D tentatively TRBD1 (5 bases). CDR1 is MGHRA, CDR2 YSYEKL, per germline. The V end lost 1 base, the J end lost 0 bases, and 9 bases lay between the germline ends. This CDR3 region has 16 residues. CDR3 protein: CASSQVSGTTNEKLFF. As DNA, the CDR3 is TGCGCCAGCAGCCAAGTATCAGGGACAACTAATGAAAAACTGTTTTTT.

CDR3 in DNA: TGCGCCAGCAGCCATTTTGGGGCGCCAAGGTGGCGGGGCACGCAGTATTTT. Translation gives CASSHFGAPRWRGTQYF. The rearrangement uses TRBV4-3 and TRBJ2-3; tentative D call: TRBD2 (6 bases). Between the trimmed V and J ends, which lost 3 bases and 9 bases, there was a span of 25 bases. Germline CDR1 is LGHNA and CDR2 is YSLEER. The CDR3 spans 17 residues.